One sample yielded the 26 T cell receptor beta chains listed below, sequenced in a study of blood T cell repertoires in COVID-19. Clones were read by immunoSEQ multiplex PCR, and TCRdb kept only the in-frame ones, dropping some. The sample carries 200,000 to 250,000 clones, 85% recorded once. The material sequenced was peripheral blood. These receptors were obtained from a man between 35 and 55 years old with acute or convalescent COVID-19.

The chain carries TRBV9 and TRBJ1-4, with 9 bases lining up with TRBD1. Trimming at V came to 10 bases and at J to 1 base, leaving 11 bases not matched to a gene. Germline V lookup: CDR1 SGDLS, CDR2 YYNGEE. This CDR3 spans 16 amino acids. Here the CDR3 reads CAPIRQGGETNEKLFF. DNA of the CDR3: TGTGCCCCCATACGACAGGGGGGTGAAACTAATGAAAAACTGTTTTTT.

The chain combines TRBV9 with TRBJ2-3; 10 nucleotides align to TRBD2. Trimming took 4 bases from V and 5 from J; bases not matched to a gene: 10. CDR1 and CDR2 (germline): SGDLS, YYNGEE. CDR3 length: 16 residues. In nucleotides, the CDR3 is TGTGCCAGCAGCCCGGCGGGAGCGGGGGGGCGAGATACGCAGTATTTT. Its protein is CASSPAGAGGRDTQYF.

This chain joins TRBV5-8 and TRBJ1-2, with 7 nucleotides matching TRBD1. This CDR3 region has 16 residues. V was clipped by 3 bases and J by 0 bases; unmatched bases: 8. Germline V gene data show CDR1 as SGHTS and CDR2 as YDEGEE. The DNA for the CDR3 is TGTGCCAGCAGCTCCGACCGGGACAGACCTAACTATGGCTACACCTTC. As protein: CASSSDRDRPNYGYTF. The full variable domain, with the rest looked up from reference TRBV5-8 and TRBJ1-2, is EAGVTQSPTHLIKTRGQQATLRCSPISGHTSVYWYQQALGLGLQFLLWYDEGEERNRGNFPPRFSGRQFPNYSSELNVNALELEDSALYLCASSSDRDRPNYGYTFGSGTRLTVV.

The V and J genes are TRBV7-8 and TRBJ1-1, with D uncertain. The CDR3 runs 12 residues. Germline-derived CDR1 and CDR2 are SGHVS and FQNEAQ. Trimming took off 5 bases at V and 10 bases at J, with 14 bases between the two ends. The CDR3 coding sequence is TGTGCCAGCAGCCCAAGTCCCACGGGAGCTTTCTTT. This translates into CASSPSPTGAFF.

The chain combines TRBV27 with TRBJ1-1; tentatively, D is TRBD1 (5 bases). CDR3 length: 13 residues. V gave up 7 bases and J gave up 5 bases, with 14 bases separating them. CDR1 and CDR2 from the germline V gene are MNHEY and SMNVEV (reference sequence). The CDR3 nucleotides are TGTGCCAGCAAATTGGGAGGGGTAACTGAAGCTTTCTTT. It codes for CASKLGGVTEAFF.

CDR3 region: CASSYSSAGVVQFF. The CDR3 coding sequence is TGTGCCAGCAGTTACTCGAGTGCCGGGGTAGTGCAGTTCTTC. The chain is built from TRBV6-5 and TRBJ2-1; possible D gene TRBD2, 5 bases. CDR1 MNHEY and CDR2 SVGAGI come from the germline V gene. The CDR3 runs to 14 residues. V was cut by 0 bases and J by 12 bases, with 15 bases left in between.

V gene TRBV7-9 combines with J gene TRBJ1-1; possible D gene TRBD1, 5 bases. The germline V gene encodes CDR1 SEHNR and CDR2 FQNEAQ (reference sequence). V gave up 5 bases and J gave up 14 bases, with 9 bases separating them. CDR3 size: 9 residues. CDR3 sequence (DNA): TGTGCCAGCAGCCCCGACAGCTTCTTT. Translated: CASSPDSFF.

This chain connects TRBV5-4 to TRBJ1-2, with D perhaps matching TRBD1 (5 bases). CDR1 and CDR2 from the germline V gene are SGHNT and YYREEE (reference sequence). The V end lost 0 bases, the J end lost 4 bases, and 10 bases lay between the germline ends. This CDR3 spans 14 amino acids. DNA of the CDR3: TGTGCCAGCAGCTTGGATCAGGGCCTCTATGGCTACACCTTC. Its protein is CASSLDQGLYGYTF.

The chain uses TRBV19 and TRBJ1-5; TRBD1 might be the D (6 bases). Trimming removed 7 bases at V and 5 bases at J, with 15 bases between. CDR1 and CDR2 (germline): LNHDA, SQIVND (reference sequence). The CDR3 runs to 14 residues. CDR3 residues: CASTPLQGHQPQHF. CDR3 nucleotide sequence: TGTGCCAGTACCCCCCTCCAGGGGCATCAGCCCCAGCATTTT. The complete variable domain, with remaining parts taken from reference TRBV19 and TRBJ1-5, reads DGGITQSPKYLFRKEGQNVTLSCEQNLNHDAMYWYRQDPGQGLRLIYYSQIVNDFQKGDIAEGYSVSREKKESFPLTVTSAQKNPTAFYLCASTPLQGHQPQHFGDGTRLSIL.

The chain couples TRBV15 to TRBJ2-3; unclear D gene. Germline V lookup: CDR1 LNHNV, CDR2 YYDKDF (reference sequence). This CDR3 has 15 amino acids. Trimming pared 3 bases from V and 3 bases from J, leaving 13 bases between. The CDR3 region is CATSRVQPGTDTQYF. The CDR3 DNA reads TGTGCCACCAGCAGGGTCCAACCAGGTACAGATACGCAGTATTTT.

This rearrangement joins TRBV14 to TRBJ1-4, with 8 bases fitting TRBD1. The CDR3 runs 14 residues. Trimming took 4 bases from V and 7 from J; bases not matched to a gene: 5. In germline, CDR1 is SGHDN, CDR2 FVKESK. CDR3 sequence reads: CASSRTGYGEKLFF. The DNA for the CDR3 is TGTGCCAGCAGCCGGACAGGGTATGGTGAAAAACTGTTTTTT.

The chain couples TRBV5-4 to TRBJ1-4; TRBD1 is a possible D gene (6 bases). Looked up from germline, CDR1 is SGHNT and CDR2 is YYREEE (reference sequence). The CDR3 sequence is 16 residues long. V lost 0 bases to trimming and J lost 0 bases, with 9 bases between them. CDR3 coding DNA: TGTGCCAGCAGCTTGGCGGACAGCGCAACTAATGAAAAACTGTTTTTT. This sequence encodes CASSLADSATNEKLFF. The full variable domain, completed using reference TRBV5-4 and TRBJ1-4, is ETGVTQSPTHLIKTRGQQVTLRCSSQSGHNTVSWYQQALGQGPQFIFQYYREEENGRGNFPPRFSGLQFPNYSSELNVNALELDDSALYLCASSLADSATNEKLFFGSGTQLSVL.

The chain links TRBV27 to TRBJ2-1, with 13 bases lining up with TRBD2. V lost 5 bases to trimming and J lost 9 bases; unmatched junction nucleotides: 10. CDR3 length: 16 amino acids. The germline V gene has CDR1 MNHEY and CDR2 SMNVEV (reference sequence). The CDR3, as DNA: TGTGCCAGCAGTCCGCGACTAGCGGGGGGAGTGAGTGAGCAGTTCTTC. As protein: CASSPRLAGGVSEQFF.

J is TRBJ1-5 and V is TRBV3-1 (or the pseudogene TRBV3-2); D not resolved. V shed 0 bases and J shed 6 bases, with 6 bases lying between them. Germline V lookup: CDR1 LGHDT, CDR2 YNNKEL (reference sequence). CDR3 length: 13 amino acids. The CDR3 region has the DNA TGTGCCAGCAGCCAAGAGCCGGGTCAGCCCCAGCATTTT. Its translation is CASSQEPGQPQHF.

This rearrangement joins TRBV18 to TRBJ1-6, with a weak D call TRBD1 (5 bases). The CDR3 sequence is 15 residues long. The ends were cut back, 2 bases at V and 8 bases at J, with 13 bases in the middle. Germline V gene sequence: CDR1 KGHSH, CDR2 LQKENI. The DNA for the CDR3 is TGTGCCAGCTCACCATATGCAGGGCCGGATTCACCCCTCCACTTT. This sequence encodes CASSPYAGPDSPLHF. Filled out from reference TRBV18 and TRBJ1-6, the complete variable domain reads NAGVMQNPRHLVRRRGQEARLRCSPMKGHSHVYWYRQLPEEGLKFMVYLQKENIIDESGMPKERFSAEFPKEGPSILRIQQVVRGDSAAYFCASSPYAGPDSPLHFGNGTRLTVT.

This clone was recorded only once. The rearrangement uses TRBV12-3 or TRBV12-4 and TRBJ1-2; a possible D gene is TRBD1 (5 bases). V dropped 10 bases and J dropped 4 bases, with 16 bases sitting between them. CDR3 size: 13 residues. The CDR3: CATRYRGGYGYTF. CDR3 nucleotide sequence: TGTGCCACCAGATACCGGGGGGGCTATGGCTACACCTTC.

The genes are TRBV28 and TRBJ2-7; TRBD1 aligns across 8 bases. Unmatched junction bases numbered 12, after V lost 7 bases and J lost 4 bases. The CDR3 covers 15 residues. CDR1 is MDHEN, CDR2 SYDVKM, per germline. CDR3 DNA: TGTGCCAGCATCACCTCCCGGGACAGGTCATACGAGCAGTACTTC. It specifies CASITSRDRSYEQYF. Complete variable domain (other parts from reference TRBV28 and TRBJ2-7): DVKVTQSSRYLVKRTGEKVFLECVQDMDHENMFWYRQDPGLGLRLIYFSYDVKMKEKGDIPEGYSVSREKKERFSLILESASTNQTSMYLCASITSRDRSYEQYFGPGTRLTVT.

The chain combines TRBV25-1 with TRBJ1-4, with a weak D call TRBD1 (6 bases). The V end was cut by 4 bases, the J end by 5 bases, with 14 bases between. There are 15 residues in the CDR3. Germline loops: CDR1 MGHDK, CDR2 SYGVNS. CDR3 sequence reads: CASSGRGQWNEKLFF. Written as DNA, the CDR3 is TGTGCCAGCAGTGGCCGTGGACAGTGGAATGAAAAACTGTTTTTT.

The J gene is TRBJ1-4, the V gene TRBV3-1 (or the pseudogene TRBV3-2), with D maybe TRBD1 (5 bases). CDR1 LGHDT and CDR2 YNNKEL come from the germline V gene (reference sequence). Between the trimmed V and J ends, which lost 4 bases and 8 bases, there was a span of 20 bases. This CDR3 contains 16 residues. As DNA, the CDR3 is TGTGCCAGCAGCCCAGTGGCGAAAGGGGTTGGAGAAAAACTGTTTTTT. This gives the protein CASSPVAKGVGEKLFF.

The rearrangement joins TRBV18 to TRBJ2-2, with D perhaps matching TRBD2 (6 bases). The CDR3 has 15 residues. Trimming cost V 2 bases and J 2 bases, with 9 bases left between them. CDR1 and CDR2 from the germline V gene are KGHSH and LQKENI. CDR3 sequence: CASSPLGGNTGELFF. In nucleotides, the CDR3 is TGTGCCAGCTCACCATTGGGGGGAAACACCGGGGAGCTGTTTTTT.

This chain links TRBV19 with TRBJ1-2, with 8 bases aligning to TRBD1. CDR1 and CDR2 (germline): LNHDA, SQIVND (reference sequence). Germline trimming cut 7 bases from V and 7 bases from J; bases unmatched to any gene: 8. The CDR3 consists of 13 residues. CDR3 protein: CASKTGGSGGYTF. The CDR3 DNA sequence: TGTGCCAGTAAAACAGGGGGTTCAGGTGGCTACACCTTC.

This clone was recorded once. The rearrangement links TRBV10-3 to TRBJ1-5, with D possibly TRBD1 on 6 matching bases. The V gene lost 10 bases and the J gene lost 5 bases, with 18 bases spanning the gap. This CDR3 has 14 residues. CDR1 and CDR2 (germline): ENHRY, SYGVKD. CDR3 sequence reads: CATQARGVDQPQHF. The CDR3 bases are TGTGCCACGCAGGCCAGGGGAGTCGATCAGCCCCAGCATTTT.

The chain carries TRBV29-1 and TRBJ1-1; 8 bases are shared with TRBD1. The CDR3 extends over 13 amino acids. Germline CDR1 and CDR2: SQVTM and ANQGSEA. CDR3 region: CGGKGTGNTEAFF. CDR3 nucleotide sequence: TGCGGCGGAAAAGGGACAGGGAACACTGAAGCTTTCTTT.

This clone was seen a few times. The chain has TRBV3-1 (or the pseudogene TRBV3-2) and TRBJ1-3; 8 bases are a match to TRBD1. This CDR3 contains 15 residues. The germline CDR1 and CDR2 sequences are LGHDT and YNNKEL (reference sequence). V lost 4 bases and J lost 5; bases outside the gene matches: 7. The CDR3 bases are TGTGCCAGCAGCCCACCGACAGGGGATAGAAACACCATATATTTT. Residues: CASSPPTGDRNTIYF.

V is TRBV2 and J is TRBJ1-2; D remains ambiguous. The germline gives CDR1 SNHLY, CDR2 FYNNEI. V was shortened by 3 bases and J by 8 bases, with 10 bases between the two germline ends. This CDR3 has 12 amino acids. The DNA for the CDR3 is TGTGCCAGCAGTGAGACTCAACGGGGCTACACCTTC. It codes for CASSETQRGYTF.

This clone is a singleton in its sample. J is TRBJ2-1 and V is TRBV6-2 or TRBV6-3, with 8 positions matching TRBD1. Germline V CDR1 and CDR2: MNHEY, SVGEGT. Trimming took 1 base from V and 4 from J; bases not matched to a gene: 3. The CDR3 has 15 residues. The CDR3 nucleotides are TGTGCCAGCAGTTACTTGGGGACAGGATACAATGAGCAGTTCTTC. It yields the protein CASSYLGTGYNEQFF.